This is a list of T cell receptor beta chains from one sample in a study of beta chain features in type 1 diabetes. Sequenced by immunoSEQ multiplex PCR; TCRdb stores in-frame clones only, minus some. The data show under 850,000 clones, about an eighth seen once. Input material: naive CD4+ T cells from blood. The receptors derive from a man aged 18 to 35 with type 1 diabetes. The CDR3 runs from the conserved cysteine through the conserved F or W. A D gene is named only where the DNA matches it firmly. Clone size is not always given. Where it is, it says once, few, many or a class for expanded clones.

J | size | V | D | DNA | CDR3
TRBJ2-1 | - | TRBV7-3 | TRBD2 | TGTGCCAGCAGCCCTAGCGGGGGGCCCTACAATGAGCAGTTCTTC | CASSPSGGPYNEQFF
TRBJ1-5 | few | TRBV4-1 | - | TGCGCCAGCAGCCAAGAGCTGTTTGGGGGACAACGACCGCCCCAGCATTTT | CASSQELFGGQRPPQHF
TRBJ2-3 | few | TRBV7-2 | - | TGTGCCAGCAGCTTATTTGTGGGTGGGGGGCCCACAGATACGCAGTATTTT | CASSLFVGGGPTDTQYF
TRBJ2-1 | few | TRBV19 | - | TGTGCCAGTAGTATAGGGACGGCCGGCCTTAATGAGCAGTTCTTC | CASSIGTAGLNEQFF
TRBJ2-4 | - | TRBV19 | TRBD1 | TGTGCCAGTACCATGGGACAGAACAAAGCCAAAAACATTCAGTACTTC | CASTMGQNKAKNIQYF
TRBJ2-5 | few | TRBV6-6 | TRBD2 | TGTGCCAGCAATCACCGCGGGGGGCTGGAGACCCAGTACTTC | CASNHRGGLETQYF
TRBJ1-1 | - | TRBV14 | TRBD1 | TGTGCCAGCCGCAAGACAGGGCTTATGAACACTGAAGCTTTCTTT | CASRKTGLMNTEAFF
TRBJ1-6 | few | TRBV7-9 | - | TGTGCCAGCAGCCACCCAGGAAGCTCCTATAATTCACCCCTCCACTTT | CASSHPGSSYNSPLHF
TRBJ2-2 | - | TRBV11-2 | - | TGTGCCAGCCCCCAGGCGATCGGAACCGGGGAGCTGTTTTTT | CASPQAIGTGELFF
TRBJ2-7 | few | TRBV7-2 | TRBD1 | TGTGCCAGCAGCTTATTGGGACAGGGACCCTACGAGCAGTACTTC | CASSLLGQGPYEQYF